A single sample is the source of the 15 T cell receptor beta chains below, sequenced in a study of cytomegalovirus exposure and HLA in healthy donors. PCR involved 60 Vbeta and 13 Jbeta primers. The table came from immunoSEQ multiplex PCR; TCRdb's copy has only in-frame clones and leaves some out. The sample has fewer than 250,000 clones, 75% to 85% seen once. Sequencing was done on a sample of PBMCs. These receptor sequences come from a woman between 50 and 59 years old in good health and CMV-seronegative.

Details on this clone: The junction departs from germline at one end; a sequencing error may be responsible. The V and J genes are TRBV7-7 and TRBJ2-3; the match to TRBD2 covers 9 bases. The CDR3 runs 17 residues. Per germline, CDR1 SSHAT and CDR2 FNYEAQ (reference sequence). The CDR3 loop is CASSETRAGGPPDTQYF. CDR3 sequence (DNA): TGTGCTAGCAGCGAAACGCGCGCGGGAGGGCCCCCAGATACGCAGTATTTT.

The rearrangement uses TRBV4-2 and TRBJ2-5, with a possible D match to TRBD2 (5 bases). The CDR3 is 17 amino acids. Trimming pared 0 bases from V and 1 base from J, leaving 15 bases between. Per germline, CDR1 LGHNA and CDR2 YNFKEQ. The CDR3 nucleotides read TGTGCCAGCAGCCAAGAGGGGATGGGGAGCCTCCAAGAGACCCAGTACTTC. Residues: CASSQEGMGSLQETQYF.

This clone occurred once. The chain is built from TRBV14 and TRBJ2-3; D is undetermined. Germline assignment: CDR1 SGHDN and CDR2 FVKESK. Trimming cost V 4 bases and J 3 bases, with 11 bases left between them. The CDR3 runs to 14 residues. The CDR3 is CASSRRSRTDTQYF. In DNA form, the CDR3 reads TGTGCCAGCAGCCGCCGGAGCAGAACAGATACGCAGTATTTT.

The chain combines TRBV14 with TRBJ2-7, with unresolved D. The CDR3 is 11 residues long. Germline CDR1 reads SGHDN; CDR2 reads FVKESK. V was clipped by 4 bases and J by 10 bases, with 11 bases between them. This chain's CDR3 is CASSLDTLQYF. CDR3 nucleotides: TGTGCCAGCAGCCTTGACACCCTTCAGTACTTC.

This chain connects TRBV7-9 to TRBJ1-2, with 7 bases aligning to TRBD1. V shed 2 bases and J 6 bases; nucleotides not matched to a gene: 6. Germline V gene data show CDR1 as SEHNR and CDR2 as FQNEAQ (reference sequence). This CDR3 is built from 14 residues. CDR3 sequence reads: CASSLSMTGHGYTF. The CDR3 DNA reads as TGTGCCAGCAGCTTATCCATGACAGGGCATGGCTACACCTTC.

This sequence joins TRBV5-1 and TRBJ1-1; D call uncertain. The germline V gene has CDR1 SGHRS and CDR2 YFSETQ. V was shortened by 2 bases and J by 7 bases, with 18 bases between the two germline ends. CDR3 length: 15 amino acids. The CDR3 DNA follows: TGCGCCAGCAGCTTCTCCCTCAGTAACCCGCTTGAAGCTTTCTTT. It specifies CASSFSLSNPLEAFF.

The rearrangement joins TRBV7-2 to TRBJ2-3; 10 nucleotides align to TRBD2. The V gene's germline CDR1 is SGHTA and CDR2 FQGNSA. Trimming cost V 2 bases and J 3 bases; bases outside gene matches: 2. The CDR3 runs 15 residues. The CDR3 coding sequence is TGTGCCAGCAGCTTACTAGCGGGAGAGACAGATACGCAGTATTTT. Translation: CASSLLAGETDTQYF.

V usage is TRBV2 and J usage is TRBJ2-3; TRBD2 matches 9 bases. Per the germline V gene, CDR1 is SNHLY and CDR2 is FYNNEI. After removal of 8 bases from V and 8 bases from J, the junction contained 8 bases not matched to a gene. CDR3 size: 13 residues. In DNA, the CDR3 is TGTGCCAGCCGGGCGGGGGGGCGGGTTACGCAGTATTTT. The encoded protein is CASRAGGRVTQYF.

The chain has TRBV15 and TRBJ1-2; 7 bases line up with TRBD1. Losses at the gene ends were 0 bases for V and 5 bases for J; bases not matched to a gene: 24. The CDR3 length is 21 residues. CDR1 and CDR2 (germline): LNHNV, YYDKDF (reference sequence). DNA for the CDR3: TGTGCCACCAGCAGAGATGTTCCAAAACCGGGACAGACCAAGTTAACTTATGGCTACACCTTC. This sequence encodes CATSRDVPKPGQTKLTYGYTF.

The genes are TRBV28 and TRBJ1-1, with D perhaps TRBD1 (5 bases). V was cut by 2 bases and J by 4 bases, with 8 bases left in between. The length of the CDR3 is 13 residues. In germline, CDR1 is MDHEN, CDR2 SYDVKM. The CDR3 nucleotides read TGTGCCAGCAGTTTACAGGGAGGCACTGAAGCTTTCTTT. Translated, it gives CASSLQGGTEAFF.

V gene TRBV18 combines with J gene TRBJ1-1; possible D gene TRBD1, 5 bases. The CDR3 covers 14 residues. The germline CDR1 and CDR2 sequences are KGHSH and LQKENI. Trimming cost V 3 bases and J 2 bases, with 10 bases left between them. The CDR3 sequence is CASSPDITNTEAFF. The CDR3 DNA reads TGTGCCAGCTCACCGGACATAACAAACACTGAAGCTTTCTTT.

There are many counts of this clone. The chain couples TRBV5-4 to TRBJ1-1; the match to TRBD1 covers 10 bases. V lost 3 bases to trimming and J lost 9 bases; unmatched junction nucleotides: 11. CDR1 and CDR2 (germline): SGHNT, YYREEE (reference sequence). The CDR3 loop spans 15 amino acids. The CDR3 here is CASSWGQDRGSKAFF. The CDR3 DNA reads TGTGCCAGCAGCTGGGGTCAGGACAGGGGGTCTAAAGCTTTCTTT.

V gene TRBV5-1 combines with J gene TRBJ2-1, with 7 nucleotides matching TRBD2. The CDR3 is 14 amino acids. Germline V gene lookup returns CDR1 SGHRS and CDR2 YFSETQ. The V and J ends lost 3 bases and 1 base, in that order; junction bases with no gene match: 1. CDR3 loop: CASSWDYSYNEQFF. The CDR3 region has the DNA TGCGCCAGCAGCTGGGACTATTCCTACAATGAGCAGTTCTTC.

This chain connects TRBV7-3 to TRBJ2-5, with TRBD1 matching over 11 bases. Germline CDR1 and CDR2: SGHTA and FQGTGA. The CDR3 spans 14 residues. Germline trimming cut 5 bases from V and 4 bases from J; bases unmatched to any gene: 3. The CDR3 DNA reads as TGTGCCAGCAGCCCCGGGACAGGGGGAGAGACCCAGTACTTC. Protein: CASSPGTGGETQYF.

This chain joins TRBV7-9 and TRBJ1-3, with 9 bases identical to TRBD1. The CDR3 loop spans 15 amino acids. J was trimmed by 4 bases and V by 4 bases; bases with no gene match: 5. Germline V gene data show CDR1 as SEHNR and CDR2 as FQNEAQ (reference sequence). This CDR3 reads CASSSGTGPGNTIYF. The CDR3 DNA follows: TGTGCCAGCAGCTCGGGGACAGGGCCCGGAAACACCATATATTTT.